This is a list of T cell receptor beta chains from one sample in a study of monozygotic twins with inflammatory bowel disease. After re-calling the 5' RACE reads, TCRdb lists one entry per CDR3 protein, DNA absent. The data include more than 100,000 distinct CDR3 sequences; the top ten clones carry 1.9%. Sequencing input: blood. The receptors were gathered from a human donor with ulcerative colitis or Crohn's disease, or a healthy co-twin of an affected twin (not recorded which). Each CDR3 is given with its conserved first and last residue.

>TRBV7-2|TRBJ2-5
CASSLWYQETQYF
>TRBV28|TRBJ2-1
CASRDRLALNEQFF
>TRBV19|TRBJ1-1
CASTQGSWSTEAFF
>TRBV5-4|TRBJ2-3
CASTAPGRDTQYF
>TRBV7-2|TRBJ2-2
CASSLDRVGTGELFF
>TRBV5-6|TRBJ2-7
CASSLLGDEQYF
>TRBV18|TRBJ1-6
CASSPLQTGLGHSPLHF
>TRBV10-3|TRBJ1-1
CAISDGQKGEAFF
>TRBV6-5|TRBJ2-2
CASSRLGELFF
>TRBV15|TRBJ2-3
CATSRGSPYTDTQYF
>TRBV7-3|TRBJ2-1
CASSQGQSLYNEQFF
>TRBV12-3/TRBV12-4|TRBJ1-1
CASSFRGPVRLNTEAFF
>TRBV12-3/TRBV12-4|TRBJ2-1
CASSFITQLASREQFF
>TRBV29-1|TRBJ2-3
CSVVRENPDTQYF
>TRBV3-1|TRBJ2-7
CASSLQGVLYEQYF
>TRBV24-1|TRBJ2-3
CATRTGSDTDTQYF
>TRBV20-1|TRBJ2-1
CSARDPGTSGMIYEQFF
>TRBV12-3/TRBV12-4|TRBJ2-7
CASSPGVGQGPYEQYF
>TRBV11-2|TRBJ1-2
CASSQSTQSGYTF
>TRBV5-6|TRBJ1-2
CASSFTGLTGYGYTF
>TRBV5-4|TRBJ2-1
CASSLAGPSYNEQFF
>TRBV11-2|TRBJ2-5
CASSPTGSEGETQYF
>TRBV7-2|TRBJ2-5
CASYTSGAPQYF
>TRBV6-1|TRBJ2-5
CASTTRGRGYQETQYF
>TRBV6-6|TRBJ2-2
CASRPTGTGELFF
>TRBV20-1|TRBJ2-7
CSATPGLASYEQYF
>TRBV20-1|TRBJ1-2
CSARTGNVNGYTF
>TRBV29-1|TRBJ1-2
CSVRQGDSSGYTF
>TRBV27|TRBJ2-5
CASGQLGAQPYF
>TRBV7-2|TRBJ2-5
CASSLVEAQGAQYF
>TRBV11-2|TRBJ2-7
CASSNGLEQYF
>TRBV7-2|TRBJ2-5
CASSLALAGGTQYF
>TRBV20-1|TRBJ2-7
CSARRRGYSYEQYF
>TRBV28|TRBJ1-5
CASSLGGFQPQHF
>TRBV24-1|TRBJ2-1
CATSGWTGDNEQFF
>TRBV5-1|TRBJ1-1
CASSLRIGEYAEAFF